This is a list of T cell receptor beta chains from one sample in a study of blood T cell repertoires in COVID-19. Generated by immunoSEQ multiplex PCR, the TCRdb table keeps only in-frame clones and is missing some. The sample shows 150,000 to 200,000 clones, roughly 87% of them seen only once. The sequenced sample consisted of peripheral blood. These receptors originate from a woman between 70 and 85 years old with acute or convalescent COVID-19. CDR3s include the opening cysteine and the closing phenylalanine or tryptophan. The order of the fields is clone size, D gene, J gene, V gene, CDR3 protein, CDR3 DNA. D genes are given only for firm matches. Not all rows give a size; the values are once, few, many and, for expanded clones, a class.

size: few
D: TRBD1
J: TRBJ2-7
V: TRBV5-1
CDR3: CASSPTGSSYEQYF
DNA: TGCGCCAGCAGCCCGACAGGGAGCTCCTACGAGCAGTACTTC

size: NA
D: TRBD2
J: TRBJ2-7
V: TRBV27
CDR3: CASNTLAGASYEQYF
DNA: TGTGCCAGCAATACACTAGCGGGAGCCTCCTACGAGCAGTACTTC

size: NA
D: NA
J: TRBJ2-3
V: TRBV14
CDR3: CASSHLYKGITDTQYF
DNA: TGTGCCAGCAGCCACCTATATAAGGGGATCACAGATACGCAGTATTTT

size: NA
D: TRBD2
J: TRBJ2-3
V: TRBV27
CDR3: CASSLGTSGGADTQYF
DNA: TGTGCCAGCAGTCTCGGGACTAGCGGGGGGGCAGATACGCAGTATTTT

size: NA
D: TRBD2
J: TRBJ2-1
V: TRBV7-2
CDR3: CASSLIAGLYNEQFF
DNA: TGTGCCAGCAGCTTAATAGCGGGCCTTTACAATGAGCAGTTCTTC

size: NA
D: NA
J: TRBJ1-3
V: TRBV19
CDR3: CASSRIQGLGNTIYF
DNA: TGTGCCAGTAGTAGAATACAGGGCCTTGGAAACACCATATATTTT

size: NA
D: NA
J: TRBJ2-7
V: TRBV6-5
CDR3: CASRTSGGDGYEQYF
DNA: TGTGCCAGCAGGACTTCGGGGGGCGATGGCTACGAGCAGTACTTC

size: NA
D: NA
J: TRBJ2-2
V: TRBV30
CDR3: CAWSLGPGSPRELFF
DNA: TGTGCCTGGAGTCTAGGCCCTGGAAGTCCGCGGGAGCTGTTTTTT

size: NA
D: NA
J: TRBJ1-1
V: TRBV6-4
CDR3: CASRVTPNTEAFF
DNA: TGTGCCAGCAGAGTGACACCGAACACTGAAGCTTTCTTT

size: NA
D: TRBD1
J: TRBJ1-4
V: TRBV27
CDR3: CALWGDRRLEKLFF
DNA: TGTGCCTTATGGGGGGACAGAAGACTTGAAAAACTGTTTTTT

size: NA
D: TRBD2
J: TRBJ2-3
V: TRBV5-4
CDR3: CASSLLAGGHEDTQYF
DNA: TGTGCCAGCAGCTTGCTCGCGGGGGGGCACGAAGATACGCAGTATTTT

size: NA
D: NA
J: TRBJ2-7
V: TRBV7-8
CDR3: CASSLASVAYEQYF
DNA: TGTGCCAGCAGCTTAGCGTCGGTAGCCTACGAGCAGTACTTC

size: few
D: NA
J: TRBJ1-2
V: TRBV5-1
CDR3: CASSLVSQGLVGYTF
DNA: TGCGCCAGCAGCTTGGTGTCCCAGGGGTTGGTGGGCTACACCTTC

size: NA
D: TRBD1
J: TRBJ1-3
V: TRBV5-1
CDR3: CASSSGTGGAGDTIYF
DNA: TGCGCCAGCAGCTCCGGGACAGGGGGCGCCGGGGACACCATATATTTT

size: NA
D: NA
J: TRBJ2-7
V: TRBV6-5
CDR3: CASSYLSGAPYEQYF
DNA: TGTGCCAGCAGTTACCTTTCGGGAGCCCCCTACGAGCAGTACTTC

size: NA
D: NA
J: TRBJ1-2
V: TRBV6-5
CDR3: CASIGQGNYGYTF
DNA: TGTGCCAGCATCGGGCAGGGAAACTATGGCTACACCTTC

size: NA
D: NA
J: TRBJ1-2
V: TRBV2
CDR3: CASGLNRVGGYTF
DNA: TGTGCCAGCGGATTGAACAGGGTTGGAGGCTACACCTTC

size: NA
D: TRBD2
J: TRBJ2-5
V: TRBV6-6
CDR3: CASSFLAGGETQYF
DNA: TGTGCCAGCAGTTTTCTAGCGGGGGGAGAGACCCAGTACTTC

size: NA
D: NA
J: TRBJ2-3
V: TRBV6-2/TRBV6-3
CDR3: CASSYGHFSIPQYF
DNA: TGTGCCAGCAGTTACGGCCATTTTTCGATCCCGCAGTATTTT

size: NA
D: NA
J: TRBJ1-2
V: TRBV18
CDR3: CASSPQGEPTNYGYTF
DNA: TGTGCCAGCTCACCACAGGGGGAACCCACTAACTATGGCTACACCTTC

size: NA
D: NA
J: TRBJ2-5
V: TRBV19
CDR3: CASSIAAGAETQYF
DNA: TGTGCCAGTAGTATAGCAGCAGGGGCCGAGACCCAGTACTTC

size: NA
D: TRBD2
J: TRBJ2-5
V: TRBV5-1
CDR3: CASSSQPGLAGQETQYF
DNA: TGCGCCAGCAGCTCCCAACCGGGACTAGCGGGGCAAGAGACCCAGTACTTC